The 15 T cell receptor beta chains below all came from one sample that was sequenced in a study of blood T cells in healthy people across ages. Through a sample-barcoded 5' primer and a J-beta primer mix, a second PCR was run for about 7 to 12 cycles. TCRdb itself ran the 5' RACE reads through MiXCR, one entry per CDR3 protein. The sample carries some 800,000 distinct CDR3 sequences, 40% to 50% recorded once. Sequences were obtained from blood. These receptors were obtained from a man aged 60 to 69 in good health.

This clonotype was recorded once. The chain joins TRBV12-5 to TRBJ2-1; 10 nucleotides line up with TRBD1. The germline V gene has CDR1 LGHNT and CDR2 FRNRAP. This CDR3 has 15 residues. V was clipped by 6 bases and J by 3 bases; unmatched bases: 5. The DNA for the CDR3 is TGTGCTAGTGGCCCGGGACAGGGGATCTACAATGAGCAGTTCTTC. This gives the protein CASGPGQGIYNEQFF.

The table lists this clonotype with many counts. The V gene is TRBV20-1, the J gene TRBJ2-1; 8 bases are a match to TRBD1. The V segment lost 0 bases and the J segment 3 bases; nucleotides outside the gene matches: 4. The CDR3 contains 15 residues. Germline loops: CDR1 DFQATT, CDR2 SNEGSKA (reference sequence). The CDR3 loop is CSARDDTGGYNEQFF. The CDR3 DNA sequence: TGCAGTGCTAGAGATGATACAGGGGGCTACAATGAGCAGTTCTTC.

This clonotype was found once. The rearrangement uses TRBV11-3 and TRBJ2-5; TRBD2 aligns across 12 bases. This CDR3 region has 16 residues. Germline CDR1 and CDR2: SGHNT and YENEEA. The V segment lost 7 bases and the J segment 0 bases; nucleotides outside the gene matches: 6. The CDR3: CASTRTSGVYQETQYF. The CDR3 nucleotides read TGTGCCAGCACCCGGACTAGCGGGGTGTACCAAGAGACCCAGTACTTC.

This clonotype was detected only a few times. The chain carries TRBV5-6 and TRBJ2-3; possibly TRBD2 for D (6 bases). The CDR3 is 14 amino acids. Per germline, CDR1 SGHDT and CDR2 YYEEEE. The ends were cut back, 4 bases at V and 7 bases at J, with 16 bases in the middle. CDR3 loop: CASSHITSLNTQYF. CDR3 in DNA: TGTGCCAGCAGCCATATTACTAGCTTGAATACGCAGTATTTT. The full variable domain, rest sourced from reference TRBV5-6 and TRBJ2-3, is DAGVTQSPTHLIKTRGQQVTLRCSPKSGHDTVSWYQQALGQGPQFIFQYYEEEERQRGNFPDRFSGHQFPNYSSELNVNALLLGDSALYLCASSHITSLNTQYFGPGTRLTVL.

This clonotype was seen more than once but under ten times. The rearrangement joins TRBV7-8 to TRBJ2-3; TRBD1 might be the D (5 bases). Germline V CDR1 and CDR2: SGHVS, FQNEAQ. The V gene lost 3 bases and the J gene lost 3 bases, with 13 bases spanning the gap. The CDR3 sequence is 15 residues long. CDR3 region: CASSFSQGPTDTQYF. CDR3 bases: TGTGCCAGCAGCTTTTCTCAGGGTCCGACAGATACGCAGTATTTT.

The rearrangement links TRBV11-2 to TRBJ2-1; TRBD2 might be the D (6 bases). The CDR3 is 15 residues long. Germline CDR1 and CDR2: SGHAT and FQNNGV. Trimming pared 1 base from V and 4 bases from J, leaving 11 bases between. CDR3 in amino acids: CASSLVHGGYNEQFF. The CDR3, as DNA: TGTGCCAGCAGCTTAGTTCACGGGGGTTACAATGAGCAGTTCTTC.

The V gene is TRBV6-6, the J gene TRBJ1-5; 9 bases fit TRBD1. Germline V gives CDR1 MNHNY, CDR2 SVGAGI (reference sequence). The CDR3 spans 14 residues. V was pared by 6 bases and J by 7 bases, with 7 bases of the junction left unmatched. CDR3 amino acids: CASRRGQGTQPQHF. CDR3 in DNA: TGTGCCAGCAGACGAGGACAGGGGACCCAGCCCCAGCATTTT.

CDR3 bases: TGTGCCACCGGCGTTCCGTACGAGCAGTACTTC. As protein: CATGVPYEQYF. The chain carries TRBV6-2 or TRBV6-3 and TRBJ2-7; D uncertain. The CDR3 runs 11 residues. Germline assignment: CDR1 MNHEY and CDR2 SVGEGT. Trimming shortened V by 10 bases and J by 4 bases, and 11 bases separated the two germline ends.

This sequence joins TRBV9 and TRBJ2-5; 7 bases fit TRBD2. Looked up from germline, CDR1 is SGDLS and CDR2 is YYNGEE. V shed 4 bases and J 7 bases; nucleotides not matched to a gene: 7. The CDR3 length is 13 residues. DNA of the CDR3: TGTGCCAGCAGCCCCCTGGGGGAGGGGACCCAGTACTTC. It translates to CASSPLGEGTQYF.

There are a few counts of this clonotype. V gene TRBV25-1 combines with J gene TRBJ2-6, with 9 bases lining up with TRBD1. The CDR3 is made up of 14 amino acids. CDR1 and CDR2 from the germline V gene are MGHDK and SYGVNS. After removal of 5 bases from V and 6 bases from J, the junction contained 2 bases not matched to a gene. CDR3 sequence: CASSRTGEANVLTF. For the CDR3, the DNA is TGTGCCAGCAGTCGGACAGGGGAGGCCAACGTCCTGACTTTC.

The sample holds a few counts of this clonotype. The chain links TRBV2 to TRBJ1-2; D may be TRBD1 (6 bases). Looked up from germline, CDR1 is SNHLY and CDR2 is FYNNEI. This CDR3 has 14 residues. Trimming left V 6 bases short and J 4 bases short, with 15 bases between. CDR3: CASRKQGDSYGYTF. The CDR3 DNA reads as TGTGCCAGCAGAAAACAGGGTGATAGCTATGGCTACACCTTC.

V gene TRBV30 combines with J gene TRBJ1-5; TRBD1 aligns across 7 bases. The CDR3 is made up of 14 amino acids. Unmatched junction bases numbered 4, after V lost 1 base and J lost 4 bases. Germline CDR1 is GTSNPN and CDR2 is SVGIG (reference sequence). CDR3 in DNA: TGTGCCTGGAGTGGGACAGGAGGGAATCAGCCCCAGCATTTT. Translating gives CAWSGTGGNQPQHF.

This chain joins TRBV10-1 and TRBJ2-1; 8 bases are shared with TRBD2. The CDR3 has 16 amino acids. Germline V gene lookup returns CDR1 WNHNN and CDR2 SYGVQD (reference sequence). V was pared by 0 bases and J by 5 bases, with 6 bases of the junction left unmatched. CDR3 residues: CASSESVGGADNEQFF. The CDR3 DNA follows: TGCGCCAGCAGTGAGTCGGTCGGGGGGGCCGACAATGAGCAGTTCTTC.

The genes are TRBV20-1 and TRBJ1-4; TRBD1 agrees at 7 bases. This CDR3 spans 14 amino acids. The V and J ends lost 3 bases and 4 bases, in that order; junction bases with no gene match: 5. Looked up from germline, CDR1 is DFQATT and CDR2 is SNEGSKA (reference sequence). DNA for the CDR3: TGCAGTGCTAGCGAGGGACAGCTTAATGAAAAACTGTTTTTT. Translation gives CSASEGQLNEKLFF.

The CDR3 region has the DNA TGTGCCAGCAGCTTAACGGGTAGAGGTTCCTACGAGCAGTACTTC. Amino acids: CASSLTGRGSYEQYF. The chain has TRBV7-2 and TRBJ2-7; D not resolved. With 2 bases removed from V and 1 base from J, the gap between germline ends came to 12 bases. Germline lookup yields CDR1 SGHTA and CDR2 FQGNSA. The CDR3 length is 15 residues. Full variable domain (rest looked up from reference TRBV7-2 and TRBJ2-7): GAGVSQSPSNKVTEKGKDVELRCDPISGHTALYWYRQSLGQGLEFLIYFQGNSAPDKSGLPSDRFSAERTGGSVSTLTIQRTQQEDSAVYLCASSLTGRGSYEQYFGPGTRLTVT.